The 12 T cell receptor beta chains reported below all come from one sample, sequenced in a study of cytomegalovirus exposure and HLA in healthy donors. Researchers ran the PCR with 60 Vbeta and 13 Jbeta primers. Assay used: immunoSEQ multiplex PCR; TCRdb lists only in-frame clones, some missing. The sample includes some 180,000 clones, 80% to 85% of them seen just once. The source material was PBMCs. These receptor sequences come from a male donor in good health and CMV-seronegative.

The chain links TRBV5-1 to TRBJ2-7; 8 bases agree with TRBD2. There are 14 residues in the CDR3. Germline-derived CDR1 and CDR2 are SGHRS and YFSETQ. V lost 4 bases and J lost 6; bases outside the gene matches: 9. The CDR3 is CASSQNSGGSEQYF. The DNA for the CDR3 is TGCGCCAGCAGCCAAAACTCGGGAGGGTCCGAGCAGTACTTC.

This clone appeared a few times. In nucleotides, the CDR3 is TGCGCCAGCAGCTTGGATGGTCCAGGGAGGAATTCACCCCTCCACTTT. Encoded protein: CASSLDGPGRNSPLHF. The chain couples TRBV5-1 to TRBJ1-6; D might be TRBD1 (5 bases). V was clipped by 0 bases and J by 7 bases, with 14 bases between them. CDR3 length equals 16 residues. Germline V gene lookup returns CDR1 SGHRS and CDR2 YFSETQ.

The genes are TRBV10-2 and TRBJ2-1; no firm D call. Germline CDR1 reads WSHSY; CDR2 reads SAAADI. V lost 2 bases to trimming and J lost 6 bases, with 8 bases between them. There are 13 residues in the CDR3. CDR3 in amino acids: CASSENSRNEQFF. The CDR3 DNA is TGCGCCAGCAGTGAGAACTCCCGCAATGAGCAGTTCTTC.

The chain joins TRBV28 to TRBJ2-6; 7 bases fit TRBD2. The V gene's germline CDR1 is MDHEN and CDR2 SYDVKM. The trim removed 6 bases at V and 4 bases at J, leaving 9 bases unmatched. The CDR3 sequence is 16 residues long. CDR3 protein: CASRGLGGVGANVLTF. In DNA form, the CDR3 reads TGTGCCAGCAGAGGACTGGGGGGGGTAGGGGCCAACGTCCTGACTTTC.

CDR3 DNA: TGTGCCAGCAGCTCGGACGGGGGTCAGCCCCAGCATTTT. Its translation: CASSSDGGQPQHF. The chain joins TRBV5-4 to TRBJ1-5, with TRBD1 as a possible D gene (5 bases). Germline V gene data show CDR1 as SGHNT and CDR2 as YYREEE (reference sequence). V was pared by 3 bases and J by 6 bases, with 10 bases between. This CDR3 is 13 amino acids long.

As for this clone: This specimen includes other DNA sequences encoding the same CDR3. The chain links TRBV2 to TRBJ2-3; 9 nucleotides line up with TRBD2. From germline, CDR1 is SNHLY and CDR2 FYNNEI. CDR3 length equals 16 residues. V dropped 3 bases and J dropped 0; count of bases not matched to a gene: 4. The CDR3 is CASSEARGGSTDTQYF. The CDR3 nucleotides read TGTGCCAGCAGTGAGGCGCGGGGGGGCAGCACAGATACGCAGTATTTT.

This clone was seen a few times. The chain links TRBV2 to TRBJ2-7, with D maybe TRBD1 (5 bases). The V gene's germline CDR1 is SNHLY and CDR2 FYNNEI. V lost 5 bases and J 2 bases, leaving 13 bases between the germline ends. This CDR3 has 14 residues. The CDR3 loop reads CASSPLRGPYEQYF. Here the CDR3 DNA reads TGTGCCAGCAGTCCCCTTAGGGGCCCCTACGAGCAGTACTTC. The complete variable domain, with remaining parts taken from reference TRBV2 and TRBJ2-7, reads EPEVTQTPSHQVTQMGQEVILRCVPISNHLYFYWYRQILGQKVEFLVSFYNNEISEKSEIFDDQFSVERPDGSNFTLKIRSTKLEDSAMYFCASSPLRGPYEQYFGPGTRLTVT.

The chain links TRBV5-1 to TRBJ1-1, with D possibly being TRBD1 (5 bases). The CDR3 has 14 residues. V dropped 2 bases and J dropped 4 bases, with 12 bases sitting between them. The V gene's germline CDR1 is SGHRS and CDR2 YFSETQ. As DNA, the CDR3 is TGCGCCAGCAGCTTACAGGCCGGTAGCACTGAAGCTTTCTTT. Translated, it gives CASSLQAGSTEAFF.

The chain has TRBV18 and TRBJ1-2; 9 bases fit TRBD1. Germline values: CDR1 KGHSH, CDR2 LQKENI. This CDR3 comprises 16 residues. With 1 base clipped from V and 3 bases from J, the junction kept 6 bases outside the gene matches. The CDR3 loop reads CASSPRDRGVDYGYTF. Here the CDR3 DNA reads TGTGCCAGCTCACCACGCGACAGGGGGGTGGACTATGGCTACACCTTC.

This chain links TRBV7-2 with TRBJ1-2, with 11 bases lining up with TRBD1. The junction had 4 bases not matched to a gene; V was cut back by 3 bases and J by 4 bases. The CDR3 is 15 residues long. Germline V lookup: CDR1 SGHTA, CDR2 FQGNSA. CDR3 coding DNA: TGTGCCAGCAGCTTTGGGACAGGGGGACTCTATGGCTACACCTTC. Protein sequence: CASSFGTGGLYGYTF.

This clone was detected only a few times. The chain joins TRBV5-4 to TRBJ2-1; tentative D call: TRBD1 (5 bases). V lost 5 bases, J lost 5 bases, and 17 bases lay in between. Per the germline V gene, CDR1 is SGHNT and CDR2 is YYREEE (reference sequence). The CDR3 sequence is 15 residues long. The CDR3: CASRTKNVTDNEQFF. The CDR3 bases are TGTGCCAGCAGGACGAAAAACGTGACAGACAATGAGCAGTTCTTC.

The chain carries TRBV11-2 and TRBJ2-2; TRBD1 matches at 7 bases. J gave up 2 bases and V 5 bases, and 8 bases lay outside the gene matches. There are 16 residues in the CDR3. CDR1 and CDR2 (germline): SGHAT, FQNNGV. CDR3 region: CASSRAGTANTGELFF. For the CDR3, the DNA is TGTGCCAGCAGCCGTGCCGGGACAGCTAACACCGGGGAGCTGTTTTTT.